The TCR beta chain described here comes from a study of blood T cell repertoires in COVID-19. Study in general: COVID-19 samples from acute and convalescent phases originated in the United States, Italy and Spain.

V shed 0 bases, J shed 9 bases, and the junction held 4 bases outside the gene matches. The CDR3 extends over 14 amino acids. The germline CDR1 and CDR2 sequences are ENHRY and SYGVKD. In the original analysis: Amplifying reference gene primers gave estimates of nucleated cell counts. Using immunoSEQ multiplex PCR, the repertoire was profiled, and TCRdb retains in-frame clones only, with some absent. D and trimming were read from the DNA, whereas the V and J calls and clone size are those reported in that table. The sample has 40,000 or so clones; over 80% are singletons. This clone has a single count.

This TCR was recovered from a man aged 45-65 years with active COVID-19. The chain recombines TRBV10-3 with TRBJ1-4; 7 nucleotides align to TRBD1. What was sequenced was peripheral blood. The chain's CDR3 is CAISESMTGKKLFF. In DNA form, the CDR3 reads TGTGCCATCAGTGAGTCGATGACAGGGAAAAAACTGTTTTTT.